These 24 T cell receptor beta chains originate from one sample sequenced in a study of PD-1 blockade in classical Hodgkin lymphoma. Each of the patients experienced relapse following autologous stem cell transplantation, and their brentuximab vedotin exposure differed. Only in-frame clones appear in the TCRdb table, and some are missing; sequencing was by immunoSEQ multiplex PCR. The table has about 84,000 clones, under 90% seen once. The sample consisted of peripheral blood mononuclear cells (PBMCs), taken at baseline. The receptors come from a human donor with classical Hodgkin lymphoma.

The chain employs TRBV25-1 and TRBJ2-5, with 9 bases identical to TRBD1. V dropped 6 bases and J dropped 2; count of bases not matched to a gene: 10. The CDR3 extends over 16 amino acids. From germline, CDR1 is MGHDK and CDR2 SYGVNS. The CDR3 sequence is CASSTWDRAYQETQYF. The DNA for the CDR3 is TGTGCCAGCAGCACCTGGGACAGGGCTTATCAAGAGACCCAGTACTTC. Looking up the rest from reference TRBV25-1 and TRBJ2-5 gives the full variable domain: EADIYQTPRYLVIGTGKKITLECSQTMGHDKMYWYQQDPGMELHLIHYSYGVNSTEKGDLSSESTVSRIRTEHFPLTLESARPSHTSQYLCASSTWDRAYQETQYFGPGTRLLVL.

The chain joins TRBV6-5 to TRBJ2-7, with D perhaps TRBD1 (5 bases). This CDR3 has 12 amino acids. Germline CDR1 is MNHEY and CDR2 is SVGAGI. Trimming stripped 6 bases from V and 3 bases from J, with 9 bases between. CDR3 in DNA: TGTGCCAGCAGAGAAGGGGACTACGAGCAGTACTTC. Encoded protein: CASREGDYEQYF.

The chain carries TRBV30 and TRBJ2-2; no clear D gene. From germline, CDR1 is GTSNPN and CDR2 SVGIG (reference sequence). V was clipped by 0 bases and J by 0 bases, with 8 bases between them. CDR3 length: 15 amino acids. Here the CDR3 DNA reads TGTGCCTGGAGTGTCGGAAACCCGAACACCGGGGAGCTGTTTTTT. Translating it yields CAWSVGNPNTGELFF.

The chain carries TRBV6-6 and TRBJ1-2, with D maybe TRBD1 (6 bases). Germline V gene data show CDR1 as MNHNY and CDR2 as SVGAGI (reference sequence). V was pared by 5 bases and J by 1 base, with 14 bases between. The CDR3 runs 15 residues. In DNA, the CDR3 is TGTGCCAGCAGTCCCCGGACAGCGCTTAACTATGGCTACACCTTC. It translates to CASSPRTALNYGYTF.

V usage is TRBV19 and J usage is TRBJ2-1; 8 bases match TRBD2. The CDR3 runs to 16 residues. Per germline, CDR1 LNHDA and CDR2 SQIVND (reference sequence). Germline trimming cut 4 bases from V and 0 bases from J; bases unmatched to any gene: 5. CDR3 sequence: CASSTPLADSYNEQFF. CDR3 in DNA: TGTGCCAGTAGTACTCCACTAGCGGACTCCTACAATGAGCAGTTCTTC.

The chain links TRBV5-1 to TRBJ2-2; a weak D match, TRBD1 (6 bases). Germline CDR1 SGHRS, CDR2 YFSETQ. The ends were cut back, 2 bases at V and 1 base at J, with 9 bases in the middle. CDR3 length: 15 residues. The CDR3 protein is CASSFTGKNTGELFF. CDR3 nucleotide sequence: TGCGCCAGCAGCTTCACAGGGAAGAACACCGGGGAGCTGTTTTTT.

V usage is TRBV6-6 and J usage is TRBJ2-7; TRBD1 agrees at 7 bases. The germline CDR1 and CDR2 sequences are MNHNY and SVGAGI (reference sequence). The junction had 5 bases not matched to a gene; V was cut back by 2 bases and J by 4 bases. The CDR3 runs to 14 residues. CDR3 region: CASSYPGTVYEQYF. As DNA, the CDR3 is TGTGCCAGCAGTTACCCCGGGACAGTTTACGAGCAGTACTTC.

The CDR3 coding sequence is TGTGCCAGCAGTTGGGACAGGGTGAACACTGAAGCTTTCTTT. This translates into CASSWDRVNTEAFF. This chain uses TRBV6-5 with TRBJ1-1; 9 nucleotides align to TRBD1. This CDR3 is 14 amino acids long. The ends lost 4 bases at V and 0 bases at J; junction bases unmatched: 0. Germline CDR1 and CDR2: MNHEY and SVGAGI.

This chain links TRBV2 with TRBJ2-7; TRBD2 agrees at 11 bases. Germline CDR1 is SNHLY and CDR2 is FYNNEI. Trimming removed 8 bases from V and 6 bases from J; junction bases left unmatched: 6. CDR3 size: 13 residues. Here the CDR3 reads CASLAGGSAEQYF. The CDR3 DNA reads TGTGCCAGCTTAGCGGGAGGGTCGGCCGAGCAGTACTTC.

The chain carries TRBV27 and TRBJ2-1; 13 bases map to TRBD2. J lost 2 bases, V lost 7 bases, and 11 bases had no gene match. Germline V lookup: CDR1 MNHEY, CDR2 SMNVEV (reference sequence). The CDR3 sequence is 18 residues long. CDR3 nucleotides: TGTGCCAGCACTAAGGGACTAGCGGGACGAACTACCTACAATGAGCAGTTCTTC. Translating gives CASTKGLAGRTTYNEQFF.

This chain connects TRBV4-3 to TRBJ2-1; D not resolved. CDR3 size: 13 residues. Germline loops: CDR1 LGHNA, CDR2 YSLEER. V shed 0 bases and J shed 6 bases, with 6 bases lying between them. As DNA, the CDR3 is TGCGCCAGCAGCCAAGAAATAGCCAATGAGCAGTTCTTC. This codes for CASSQEIANEQFF.

This chain joins TRBV7-9 and TRBJ1-2; 8 nucleotides match TRBD1. The V and J ends lost 1 base and 5 bases, in that order; junction bases with no gene match: 0. Germline CDR1 reads SEHNR; CDR2 reads FQNEAQ (reference sequence). CDR3 size: 13 residues. The DNA for the CDR3 is TGTGCCAGCAGCTTAGGGACAGGGTATGGCTACACCTTC. This translates into CASSLGTGYGYTF.

This clone was recorded a few times. V is TRBV7-2 and J is TRBJ2-2; D gene ambiguous. The CDR3 has 14 amino acids. V lost 1 base, J lost 4 bases, and 7 bases lay in between. Germline values: CDR1 SGHTA, CDR2 FQGNSA. The CDR3 DNA reads as TGTGCCAGCAGCTTAGGCCTTTCCACCGGGGAGCTGTTTTTT. Translation gives CASSLGLSTGELFF.

The rearrangement uses TRBV19 and TRBJ2-7; a weak D match, TRBD2 (6 bases). The length of the CDR3 is 16 residues. The germline V and J ends were trimmed by 11 bases and 2 bases, with 25 bases remaining between them. Looked up from germline, CDR1 is LNHDA and CDR2 is SQIVND (reference sequence). CDR3 DNA sequence: TGTGCCGCGTCGGACGTTGCGGGACGGGGACCCTACGAGCAGTACTTC. It encodes CAASDVAGRGPYEQYF.

This sequence joins TRBV14 and TRBJ2-2; D gene ambiguous. V was trimmed by 1 base and J by 2 bases, leaving 8 bases between them. The CDR3 has 15 amino acids. Germline loops: CDR1 SGHDN, CDR2 FVKESK. CDR3 amino acids: CASSQVAANTGELFF. The DNA for the CDR3 is TGTGCCAGCAGCCAAGTGGCAGCTAACACCGGGGAGCTGTTTTTT.

The chain uses TRBV6-5 and TRBJ1-2; 7 nucleotides align to TRBD1. Germline CDR1 is MNHEY and CDR2 is SVGAGI. The CDR3 is made up of 15 amino acids. V lost 2 bases and J lost 6; bases outside the gene matches: 9. The CDR3 nucleotides are TGTGCCAGCAGTTACAGTGAGGGCAGGGGGAATGGCTACACCTTC. This codes for CASSYSEGRGNGYTF.

The V gene is TRBV29-1, the J gene TRBJ2-7; 8 positions agree with TRBD2. The CDR3 is 14 amino acids. The trim removed 6 bases at V and 5 bases at J, leaving 12 bases unmatched. Germline-derived CDR1 and CDR2 are SQVTM and ANQGSEA. CDR3 sequence (DNA): TGCAGCGTCCAAAGCGGGAGCGGCCCCCACGAGCAGTACTTC. Translating it yields CSVQSGSGPHEQYF.

The V gene is TRBV5-8, the J gene TRBJ2-1; 9 nucleotides agree with TRBD2. Germline CDR1 reads SGHTS; CDR2 reads YDEGEE. J lost 5 bases, V lost 0 bases, and 9 bases had no gene match. CDR3 length equals 17 residues. CDR3 DNA sequence: TGTGCCAGCAGCTTGGCCAAGCGACTAGCGGCCAACAATGAGCAGTTCTTC. This translates into CASSLAKRLAANNEQFF.

This sequence joins TRBV6-5 and TRBJ1-1, with a possible D match to TRBD1 (6 bases). Between the trimmed V and J ends, which lost 0 bases and 7 bases, there was a span of 18 bases. Germline CDR1 MNHEY, CDR2 SVGAGI. The CDR3 consists of 16 residues. The CDR3 loop reads CASSYSPRGWQVEAFF. CDR3 DNA: TGTGCCAGCAGTTACTCGCCAAGGGGGTGGCAAGTTGAAGCTTTCTTT.

CDR3 coding DNA: TGTGCCTGGAGCCCCAGACAGGGGCCCTCTGGAAACACCATATATTTT. Translated: CAWSPRQGPSGNTIYF. The chain joins TRBV30 to TRBJ1-3; 8 positions agree with TRBD1. V shed 3 bases, J shed 0 bases, and the junction held 7 bases outside the gene matches. There are 16 residues in the CDR3. Germline V CDR1 and CDR2: GTSNPN, SVGIG (reference sequence).

This chain joins TRBV7-2 and TRBJ1-1, with D tentatively TRBD1 (6 bases). Germline CDR1 reads SGHTA; CDR2 reads FQGNSA. With 6 bases removed from V and 1 base from J, the gap between germline ends came to 12 bases. The CDR3 covers 14 residues. CDR3 sequence reads: CASRRGGENTEAFF. CDR3 nucleotide sequence: TGTGCCAGCAGGAGGGGGGGCGAGAACACTGAAGCTTTCTTT.

The V and J genes are TRBV5-1 and TRBJ1-2; D remains ambiguous. There are 15 residues in the CDR3. V was cut by 0 bases and J by 0 bases, with 9 bases left in between. The germline V gene encodes CDR1 SGHRS and CDR2 YFSETQ. The CDR3 DNA reads TGCGCCAGCAGCTTGGAACCGGGAGCTAACTATGGCTACACCTTC. It codes for CASSLEPGANYGYTF.

The genes are TRBV27 and TRBJ2-5, with D perhaps given as TRBD1 or TRBD2 (6 bases each). There are 14 residues in the CDR3. V was pared by 2 bases and J by 5 bases, with 12 bases between. From germline, CDR1 is MNHEY and CDR2 SMNVEV (reference sequence). Here the CDR3 reads CASSLTPGAETQYF. DNA of the CDR3: TGTGCCAGCAGTTTAACCCCGGGGGCGGAGACCCAGTACTTC.

The chain employs TRBV11-1 and TRBJ2-5; 8 bases align to TRBD2. The J segment lost 7 bases and the V segment lost 2 bases, leaving 9 bases of the junction unmatched. Germline CDR1 SGHAT, CDR2 FQDESV (reference sequence). The CDR3 runs 15 residues. This CDR3 reads CASSLRGLVRGTQYF. The DNA for the CDR3 is TGTGCCAGCAGCTTAAGGGGACTAGTTCGGGGGACCCAGTACTTC.